The 25 T cell receptor delta chains below all came from one sample that was sequenced in a study of gamma-delta T cells after stem cell transplantation. TCRdb repeated clone calling on the RT-PCR reads with CATT. The table shows roughly 12,000 delta-chain clones, with 38% occurring only once. The sequenced material came from gamma-delta T cells. The source is a human donor. It is not recorded whose cells these are; they may come from a transplant donor.

A remark on this clone: Relative to the germline gene, one junction end is altered; a read error may explain this. The rearrangement joins TRDV3 to TRDJ3; 11 nucleotides agree with TRDD3. This CDR3 is 20 amino acids long. Looked up from germline, CDR1 is TVYSNPD and CDR2 is GDNSRS (reference sequence). CDR3 residues: CAFYLGDTNSLPWDTRPMFF. The CDR3 coding sequence is TGTGCCTTTTACCTGGGGGATACTAACTCTCTCCCCTGGGACACCCGACCGATGTTTTTC.

As to this clone: One end of the junction varies from germline; a read error may be responsible. The chain couples TRDV1 to TRDJ1; 12 positions match TRDD3. This CDR3 comprises 21 residues. Germline V lookup: CDR1 TSWWSYY, CDR2 QGS. CDR3 amino acids: CALRETVGLGSGGYGGDKLIF. CDR3 DNA: TGTGCTCTTAGGGAAACGGTCGGCCTAGGTTCTGGGGGATACGGGGGCGATAAACTCATCTTT.

The chain combines TRDV3 with TRDJ1; 13 nucleotides agree with TRDD3. This CDR3 is built from 16 residues. With V trimmed by 2 bases and J by 2 bases, 8 bases remained unmatched. The germline V gene has CDR1 TVYSNPD and CDR2 GDNSRS (reference sequence). CDR3 sequence (DNA): TGTGCCTTTTTAGACTGGGGGATACGGAAGACCGATAAACTCATCTTT. This translates into CAFLDWGIRKTDKLIF.

V gene TRDV2 combines with J gene TRDJ1; TRDD3 agrees at 7 bases. The CDR3 length is 12 residues. Germline-derived CDR1 and CDR2 are GEAIGNYY and EKD. Trimming took 7 bases from V and 9 from J; bases not matched to a gene: 10. The CDR3, as DNA: TGTGCCTGGGAAGGATACGCGGGGGAACTCATCTTT. It is translated as CAWEGYAGELIF.

By its share, this clone is medium-sized. The chain carries TRDV3 and TRDJ1; 9 bases map to TRDD3. V trimming: 2 bases; J trimming: 0 bases; junction bases outside the gene matches: 22. The CDR3 loop spans 20 amino acids. In germline, CDR1 is TVYSNPD, CDR2 GDNSRS (reference sequence). The CDR3 sequence is CAFPHLRTGGPGRYTDKLIF. In DNA, the CDR3 is TGTGCCTTTCCCCACCTCCGTACTGGGGGACCGGGACGATACACCGATAAACTCATCTTT.

This chain connects TRDV1 to TRDJ1; D is perhaps TRDD2 (6 bases). Germline values: CDR1 TSWWSYY, CDR2 QGS. V was clipped by 0 bases and J by 2 bases, with 19 bases between them. This CDR3 is built from 18 residues. CDR3: CALGELWAFRGHTDKLIF. As DNA, the CDR3 is TGTGCTCTTGGGGAACTCTGGGCCTTCCGGGGTCATACCGATAAACTCATCTTT.

The rearrangement uses TRDV1 and TRDJ2, with 8 bases lining up with TRDD3. From germline, CDR1 is TSWWSYY and CDR2 QGS. Trimming took 1 base from V and 5 from J; bases not matched to a gene: 21. This CDR3 is 21 amino acids long. The CDR3 sequence: CALGERKGPLKSGGPTAQLFF. The CDR3 DNA sequence: TGTGCTCTTGGGGAACGAAAGGGCCCACTAAAGTCTGGGGGACCTACAGCACAACTCTTCTTT.

Comments on this clone: Other DNA sequences in the same sample also yield this CDR3. The chain combines TRDV3 with TRDJ1, with 10 bases that match TRDD3. The CDR3 runs 20 residues. The ends lost 0 bases at V and 2 bases at J; junction bases unmatched: 21. Germline-derived CDR1 and CDR2 are TVYSNPD and GDNSRS (reference sequence). The CDR3, as DNA: TGTGCCTTTAGCGCAGTAGGAAGTAGTTTGTGGGGGATACAAACCGATAAACTCATCTTT. This translates into CAFSAVGSSLWGIQTDKLIF.

Points on this clone: The junction departs from the called germline gene at one end, perhaps through a read error. Different DNA sequences within this sample yield the same CDR3. The genes are TRDV2 and TRDJ1, with 9 nucleotides matching TRDD3. The V gene's germline CDR1 is GEAIGNYY and CDR2 EKD. The CDR3 consists of 13 residues. The CDR3 coding sequence is TGTGCCTGTGCGACTGGGGGAGACGATAAACTCACCTTT. Translated, it gives CACATGGDDKLTF.

In regard to this clone: With a much larger clone just one base away, this may be a read error. At the DNA level, this CDR3 is encoded by other sequences in the same sample as well. This chain uses TRDV2 with TRDJ3; TRDD3 matches 9 bases. Looked up from germline, CDR1 is GEAIGNYY and CDR2 is EKD. The length of the CDR3 is 20 residues. The CDR3 here is CACDTWPYWGSSWDTRQMFF. CDR3 DNA sequence: TGTGCCTGTGACACCTGGCCTTACTGGGGGAGCTCCTGGGACACCCGACAAATGTTTTTC.

The chain uses TRDV2 and TRDJ3; 13 positions agree with TRDD3. The germline V gene encodes CDR1 GEAIGNYY and CDR2 EKD. The ends lost 3 bases at V and 0 bases at J; junction bases unmatched: 10. CDR3 length: 21 residues. The CDR3 DNA reads as TGTGCCTGTGACCTTCCGCACTGGGGGATACGCCGCTCCTGGGACACCCGACAGATGTTTTTC. Translated, it gives CACDLPHWGIRRSWDTRQMFF.

This sequence joins TRDV2 and TRDJ1; D may be TRDD3 (5 bases). V was clipped by 1 base and J by 1 base, with 27 bases between them. This CDR3 spans 20 amino acids. Germline V gene sequence: CDR1 GEAIGNYY, CDR2 EKD. The CDR3 DNA reads TGTGCCTGTGACACGAGTGGGACTCGGGGGGGCCCGAAGAGCACCGATAAACTCATCTTT. Amino acid sequence: CACDTSGTRGGPKSTDKLIF.

On this clone itself: Different DNA sequences within this sample yield the same CDR3. The V and J genes are TRDV3 and TRDJ2, with 11 nucleotides matching TRDD3. CDR3 length equals 15 residues. The germline V gene has CDR1 TVYSNPD and CDR2 GDNSRS (reference sequence). V dropped 4 bases and J dropped 10; count of bases not matched to a gene: 14. CDR3 DNA sequence: TGTGCCTCCCGCAGTGGGGGATACGTCTTGGGACAACTCTTCTTT. Protein product: CASRSGGYVLGQLFF.

The chain carries TRDV3 and TRDJ1, with 7 bases aligning to TRDD3. The CDR3 loop spans 18 amino acids. The V and J ends lost 1 base and 1 base, in that order; junction bases with no gene match: 18. Germline CDR1 is TVYSNPD and CDR2 is GDNSRS (reference sequence). The CDR3 nucleotides read TGTGCCTTTACCGCGTGCTGGGGGCCAAATGAGGCCACCGATAAACTCATCTTT. It yields the protein CAFTACWGPNEATDKLIF.

To note about this clone: At one boundary the junction diverges from the germline segment, which might be a read error. This chain connects TRDV2 to TRDJ3, with D tentatively TRDD2 or TRDD3 (5 bases each). CDR1 and CDR2 (germline): GEAIGNYY, EKD. This CDR3 is built from 19 residues. CDR3 nucleotide sequence: TGTGCCTGTGACACCGCGGGATCCCCTACCTCCTTGGACACCCGACAGATGTTTTTC. It encodes CACDTAGSPTSLDTRQMFF.

The V and J genes are TRDV1 and TRDJ1, with D possibly being TRDD3 (6 bases). Per the germline V gene, CDR1 is TSWWSYY and CDR2 is QGS. V shed 1 base and J shed 2 bases, with 23 bases lying between them. CDR3 size: 19 residues. The DNA of the CDR3 is TGTGCTCTTGGGGAACCTCGGTTTGAGGTGGATACTGGGACCGATAAACTCATCTTT. Translation: CALGEPRFEVDTGTDKLIF.

This clone showed up just a few times. The chain has TRDV1 and TRDJ1; 12 bases are shared with TRDD3. CDR3 length: 20 residues. V was clipped by 1 base and J by 10 bases; unmatched bases: 22. CDR1 TSWWSYY and CDR2 QGS come from the germline V gene. CDR3 region: CALGERPFLLNWGIPNSLIF. CDR3 DNA sequence: TGTGCTCTTGGGGAACGCCCCTTCCTACTCAACTGGGGGATACCGAACTCACTCATCTTT.

The CDR3: CALGELSRYWGIREYTDKLIF. The CDR3 nucleotides are TGTGCTCTTGGGGAACTGTCTAGGTACTGGGGGATACGGGAGTACACCGATAAACTCATCTTT. The chain couples TRDV1 to TRDJ1, with TRDD3 identical over 13 bases. Germline trimming cut 0 bases from V and 0 bases from J; bases unmatched to any gene: 13. Germline assignment: CDR1 TSWWSYY and CDR2 QGS. There are 21 residues in the CDR3.

The chain couples TRDV1 to TRDJ1, with 8 bases that match TRDD3. V lost 4 bases and J lost 2; bases outside the gene matches: 21. Germline V CDR1 and CDR2: TSWWSYY, QGS. The CDR3 is 20 residues long. The CDR3 nucleotides read TGTGCTCTTGGGGTGAGATGCAGACCTCGACGTGGGGGATGGACCGATAAACTCATCTTT. Amino acid sequence: CALGVRCRPRRGGWTDKLIF.

This clone was picked up one time. One base away lies a much larger clone, so this may be a sequencing read error. The chain is built from TRDV2 and TRDJ1, with TRDD3 as a possible D gene (6 bases). The CDR3 loop spans 17 amino acids. Deletions cut 0 bases from V and 0 bases from J, with 16 bases between. Germline V gives CDR1 GEAIGNYY, CDR2 EKD. CDR3 amino acids: CACDTTLGWGDTDKLIF. The CDR3 nucleotides read TGTGCCTGTGACACCACACTGGGTTGGGGGGACACCGATAAACTCATCTTT.

CDR3 DNA sequence: TGTGCTCTTGGGGAAAGGGAGCGCTGGGCACAACTCTTCTTT. Translating gives CALGERERWAQLFF. V and J are TRDV1 and TRDJ2; D is undetermined. Per the germline V gene, CDR1 is TSWWSYY and CDR2 is QGS. This CDR3 region has 14 residues. V shed 2 bases and J shed 8 bases, with 12 bases lying between them.

This sequence joins TRDV3 and TRDJ1; possible D gene TRDD3, 5 bases. The V and J ends lost 1 base and 9 bases respectively, with 21 bases between them. Germline V gene sequence: CDR1 TVYSNPD, CDR2 GDNSRS (reference sequence). The CDR3 totals 14 residues. CDR3 in DNA: TGTGCCTTTATGGGTACTGGATTTTCCCCACAACTCATCTTT. Translating gives CAFMGTGFSPQLIF. Variable domain in full (rest from reference TRDV3 and TRDJ1): CDKVTQSSPDQTVASGSEVVLLCTYDTVYSNPDLFWYRIRPDYSFQFVFYGDNSRSEGADFTQGRFSVKHILTQKAFHLVISPVRTEDSATYYCAFMGTGFSPQLIFGKGTRVTVEP.

This clone has a handful of counts. The V and J genes are TRDV1 and TRDJ1; TRDD3 matches at 9 bases. The CDR3 contains 20 residues. Germline V gene data show CDR1 as TSWWSYY and CDR2 as QGS. V dropped 3 bases and J dropped 1; count of bases not matched to a gene: 18. Here the CDR3 reads CALGDRPPYWGTLCTDKLIF. The CDR3 DNA is TGTGCTCTTGGGGACCGACCCCCGTACTGGGGGACCCTATGCACCGATAAACTCATCTTT.

Concerning this clone: This may come from a read error, since a much larger clone is one base off. CDR3 coding DNA: TGTGCCTGTGATAAGTTGGTTAGCTCCTGGGACACCCGACATATGTTTTTC. It encodes CACDKLVSSWDTRHMFF. The chain has TRDV2 and TRDJ3, with D tentatively TRDD3 (5 bases). The CDR3 is 17 amino acids. CDR1 is GEAIGNYY, CDR2 EKD, per germline.

This clone was seen a few times. The sample has other DNA sequences that encode this CDR3 too. The chain is built from TRDV3 and TRDJ1; 13 bases fit TRDD3. The CDR3 has 22 residues. Unmatched junction bases numbered 26, after V lost 4 bases and J lost 0 bases. The V gene's germline CDR1 is TVYSNPD and CDR2 GDNSRS (reference sequence). DNA for the CDR3: TGTGCCTCCAAACCTTCCTATTGTCCAACTGGGGGATACGCCCTGGACACCGATAAACTCATCTTT. Translation: CASKPSYCPTGGYALDTDKLIF.